What follows is one TCR beta chain and its context. Antigen unknown. The ends were cut back, 6 bases at V and 2 bases at J, with 12 bases in the middle. The CDR3 has 14 amino acids. From germline, CDR1 is MGHDK and CDR2 SYGVNS. PCR employed 60 Vbeta and 13 Jbeta primers. Produced via immunoSEQ multiplex PCR; TCRdb's table is partial and in-frame only. Here the sample spans roughly 150,000 clones, roughly four fifths being singletons. The source of the sample is a study of cytomegalovirus exposure and HLA in healthy donors. On the study more broadly: A preliminary data release comprised 80 million or so unique TCRs obtained from HLA-typed donors.

Regarding the study as a whole: Productive status was seen about 87% or about 30% of the time for most TCR beta V segments in an earlier analysis. The classifier reportedly diagnosed cytomegalovirus status with high specificity and sensitivity. Researchers counted 180 or so TCR beta chains as cytomegalovirus-associated.

The sequence came from a man aged 18 to 29 in good health and CMV-seronegative. The sample consisted of PBMCs. This chain uses TRBV25-1 with TRBJ2-3, with TRBD1 as a possible D gene (6 bases). CDR3 bases: TGTGCCAGCAGGAAGGGACAACTCACAGATACGCAGTATTTT. As protein: CASRKGQLTDTQYF.